Sequencing of this T cell receptor (beta chain) was carried out in a study of blood T cell repertoires in COVID-19. At the level of the study: Researchers got acute and convalescent COVID-19 samples from the United States, Italy and Spain. PBMCs, B-cell-depleted T cells, or T cells provided the cDNA or gDNA that made up the material.

Method: immunoSEQ multiplex PCR; TCRdb's copy keeps in-frame clones and lacks some. The table shows 80,000 or so clones, with about 80% occurring only once. Input material: peripheral blood. The clonotype originates from a man in his forties or fifties with active or convalescent COVID-19.

As DNA, the CDR3 is TGTGCCAGCAGCCGGGACAGGGTCTATGGCTACACCTTC. Translation: CASSRDRVYGYTF. The rearrangement uses TRBV12-3 or TRBV12-4 and TRBJ1-2; TRBD1 aligns across 9 bases. The CDR3 runs 13 residues. Germline trimming cut 6 bases from V and 4 bases from J; bases unmatched to any gene: 3.